This TCR beta chain was sequenced in a study of T-cell reconstitution after alpha-beta-depleted transplantation in children. This clonotype was detected many times. No antigen is known for it. Study-wide points: The main origin of T-cell counts and diversity one year after transplant was newly produced T cells. Several hundred expanded graft clones reportedly were the source of alpha-beta T cells about two months after transplant.

During its preparation, the TCRbeta library received unique molecular identifiers. TCRdb passed the PCR reads through MiXCR, listing each CDR3 protein once. The sample lists around 670,000 distinct CDR3 sequences, over 10% occurring once. This clonotype was sampled from a girl aged 2-10 years with congenital amegakaryocytic thrombocytopenia, due to receive a stem cell transplant. Source: PBMCs, taken before TCRalphabeta/CD19-depleted stem cell transplant.

The CDR3 DNA reads as TGTGCCAGCAGGACGACTTCACAGGGGACCGAGCAGTACTTC. Translation: CASRTTSQGTEQYF. This chain uses TRBV6-1 with TRBJ2-7, with 7 positions matching TRBD1. V was clipped by 6 bases and J by 6 bases; unmatched bases: 11. The CDR3 extends over 14 amino acids. CDR1 is MNHNS, CDR2 SASEGT, per germline.